This section outlines one T cell receptor beta chain sequence together with its context. The data originate from a study of tumor-infiltrating lymphocytes in primary liver carcinoma. The roughly 18-32 mg bulk tissue piece was not sorted before simultaneous RNA and DNA extraction. Over 80% of the cells were viable tumor cells in every tumor sample. The V gene's germline CDR1 is SGHAT and CDR2 FQNNGV. The CDR3 length is 15 residues. V was cut by 4 bases and J by 8 bases, with 17 bases left in between. The input was around 530 ng total RNA; TCR beta cDNA was made from it with a constant-region primer. ARM-PCR, slightly modified, supplied the TCR beta libraries through three nested multiplex PCR rounds. TRBV1-TRBV30 forward primers paired with a C-beta reverse primer drove the first two PCR rounds, about 9 cycles each. TCRdb reprocessed the multiplex PCR reads via MiXCR and lists one record per CDR3 protein. The table lists roughly 100,000 distinct CDR3 sequences, 69% of them singletons, with 9.5% to 10% in the top ten.

The sample was liver tumor tissue from sampling region 5. The subset denotes: tumor region T5, tumor centre. The chain joins TRBV11-2 to TRBJ1-4, with D hard to call. The receptor's source is a woman aged 55-75 years with primary liver carcinoma and hepatitis B virus infection. CDR3 DNA sequence: TGTGCCAGCAGCTACCATGGTCTGGGTGGGGAAAAACTGTTTTTT. The encoded protein is CASSYHGLGGEKLFF.